This T cell receptor (beta chain) is from a study of breast tumors, draining lymph nodes, adjacent tissues listed by TCRdb under 2016. In the study overall: Breast cancer patients provided tumor, adjacent nontumor tissue and axillary lymph nodes, and the study compared the TCR beta repertoires across these three sources. In human breast cancer, the study set out to evaluate how tumor, surrounding tissue and draining lymph node repertoires relate to one another and whether T cells may move between these sites.

The adjacent samples were made up of nontumor breast tissue around the tumor. In the case of this clonotype: What this receptor recognizes is not known. No per-base quality is available; no much larger clone lies one base away.

Summary of the overall study and its limitations: The study presented the conclusion that tumor T cells originate in lymph nodes as consistent with a hypothesis, not as something directly demonstrated. A scenario in which most tumor T cells derive from the lymph node and then expand within tumor tissue was judged to be consistent with the data. T-cell repertoire diversity in tumors was found to be lower than in lymph nodes but higher than in nontumor tissue, and preferential V and J gene usage was observed. Tumor and nontumor tissue repertoires were significantly more similar in luminal-like than in basal-like breast cancer.

The sample was run on an Illumina HiSeq 2000. Multiplex PCR amplification was used to build the TCR beta chain libraries. The amplified TCR beta chain products were analyzed by high-throughput sequencing. The public sequencing data were trimmed at Q25 with fastp and processed into clonotypes with MiXCR by TCRdb, which kept only in-frame beta chains. Duplicate CDR3 protein sequences are folded into a single record with the most common DNA and genes. Within this sample are about 15,000 distinct CDR3 sequences, with around 60% of them counted one time only. Of the sample, approximately 21% is held by the ten largest clones. V drops 5 bases and J drops 13 bases, leaving 21 bases in between. There are 15 amino acids in the CDR3, from cysteine to phenylalanine inclusive. Only the CDR3 DNA is retained, 45 bases long and in frame from the first base. CDR1 and CDR2 were assigned from the germline V gene as SGHTA and FQGTGA.

The sequence is built from TRBV7-3 and TRBJ1-6, and perhaps TRBD1 as D gene, on 6 matching bases. The sequence was obtained from a female donor with breast cancer. Some clones in this sample may be carry-over from other donors' samples. Specimen: tumor-adjacent breast tissue. At the DNA level, the sequence is TGTGCCAGCAGCCCAAGGAGGGGGAGTGGTTCGCCCCTCCACTTT. Its coded protein is CASSPRRGSGSPLHF.